Listed below are T cell receptor beta chains from one sample, sequenced in a study of blood T cell repertoires in COVID-19. The table came from immunoSEQ multiplex PCR; TCRdb's copy has only in-frame clones and leaves some out. The top ten hold more than 7.5% of the sample, which has 130,000 to 150,000 clones, approximately 83% seen once. The sequenced sample was peripheral blood. The source is a woman aged 55-69 years with COVID-19, enrolled during active disease. Both conserved end residues are part of each CDR3. The D gene is left open where the match is weak. Expanded clones get a size class; other rows say once, few or many, or leave the size out.

D: TRBD2; size: once; V: TRBV5-8; J: TRBJ2-2; DNA: TGTGCCAGCAGCTGGCCGGGACTAGCGGAGCTGTTTTTT; CDR3: CASSWPGLAELFF
D: TRBD1; size: .; V: TRBV4-1; J: TRBJ1-6; DNA: TGCGCCAGCAGCCAAGAGGCGGTTAACAGGGGGAATTCACCCCTCCACTTT; CDR3: CASSQEAVNRGNSPLHF
D: .; size: .; V: TRBV6-5; J: TRBJ2-7; DNA: TGTGCCAGCAGCACTCGACAGGACTTCTACGAGCAGTACTTC; CDR3: CASSTRQDFYEQYF
D: TRBD1; size: .; V: TRBV4-3; J: TRBJ2-5; DNA: TGCGCCAGCAGCCAAGAGCTCAGGGGCAGGGGGGAGACCCAGTACTTC; CDR3: CASSQELRGRGETQYF
D: TRBD2; size: .; V: TRBV2; J: TRBJ2-1; DNA: TGTGCCAGCAGCGGTCTAGCGGGGGTCTACAATGAGCAGTTCTTC; CDR3: CASSGLAGVYNEQFF
D: .; size: few; V: TRBV7-9; J: TRBJ1-4; DNA: TGTGCCAGCAGCCTCAGTGCAACTAATGAAAAACTGTTTTTT; CDR3: CASSLSATNEKLFF
D: TRBD2; size: .; V: TRBV7-2; J: TRBJ2-5; DNA: TGTGCCAGCAGCTCCCCCCGGGGGGGCTCGGAGACCCAGTACTTC; CDR3: CASSSPRGGSETQYF
D: .; size: .; V: TRBV11-2; J: TRBJ2-2; DNA: TGTGCCAGCAGCCTATTCGCTCCCGGGGAGCTGTTTTTT; CDR3: CASSLFAPGELFF
D: .; size: .; V: TRBV5-1; J: TRBJ1-4; DNA: TGCGCCAGCAAAGAGGGCCCTGCAACTAATGAAAAACTGTTTTTT; CDR3: CASKEGPATNEKLFF
D: .; size: .; V: TRBV11-3; J: TRBJ2-1; DNA: TGTGCCAGCAGCTTAAGGGGGAACAATGAGCAGTTCTTC; CDR3: CASSLRGNNEQFF
D: .; size: .; V: TRBV10-2; J: TRBJ2-7; DNA: TGCGCCAGCAGTGAACAGAACTACGAGCAGTACTTC; CDR3: CASSEQNYEQYF
D: TRBD1; size: .; V: TRBV4-1; J: TRBJ2-7; DNA: TGCGCCAGCAGCCAAGATACCCCCGACAGGGGTATATACGAGCAGTACTTC; CDR3: CASSQDTPDRGIYEQYF
D: .; size: .; V: TRBV2; J: TRBJ1-6; DNA: TGTGCCATCCTGGGGGGTTATAATTCACCCCTCCACTTT; CDR3: CAILGGYNSPLHF
D: .; size: .; V: TRBV5-1; J: TRBJ2-1; DNA: TGCGCCAGCAGCTTGGTGTCTTACAATGAGCAGTTCTTC; CDR3: CASSLVSYNEQFF
D: .; size: few; V: TRBV5-5; J: TRBJ1-3; DNA: TGTGCCAGCAGCTTGATCAGGGGAAACACCATATATTTT; CDR3: CASSLIRGNTIYF
D: TRBD1; size: .; V: TRBV29-1; J: TRBJ1-1; DNA: TGCAGCGTTGACCGTGGGACAGGAGGGACTGAAGCTTTCTTT; CDR3: CSVDRGTGGTEAFF
D: .; size: .; V: TRBV25-1; J: TRBJ2-7; DNA: TGTGCCGGCCTAAGGGGAAGGCGAGCCTACGAGCAGTACTTC; CDR3: CAGLRGRRAYEQYF
D: TRBD1; size: .; V: TRBV19; J: TRBJ2-5; DNA: TGTGCCAGTAGTATACCAGGGGGCCAAGAGACCCAGTACTTC; CDR3: CASSIPGGQETQYF
D: TRBD1; size: once; V: TRBV5-1; J: TRBJ1-4; DNA: TGCGCCAGCAGCTTGGTCGACAGGGGTGAAACTAATGAAAAACTGTTTTTT; CDR3: CASSLVDRGETNEKLFF
D: TRBD1; size: .; V: TRBV4-2; J: TRBJ2-6; DNA: TGTGCCAGCAGCCAAGATTTAGGGGGCCAGGGGGCGTCTGGGGCCAACGTCCTGACTTTC; CDR3: CASSQDLGGQGASGANVLTF
D: TRBD1; size: .; V: TRBV7-3; J: TRBJ2-2; DNA: TGTGCCAGCAGCACCCGACAGGGGGCTAGCACCGGGGAGCTGTTTTTT; CDR3: CASSTRQGASTGELFF
D: .; size: .; V: TRBV7-7; J: TRBJ2-3; DNA: TGTGCTAGCAGCTTAGGGGCAGAGGATACGCAGTATTTT; CDR3: CASSLGAEDTQYF
D: TRBD2; size: .; V: TRBV9; J: TRBJ2-1; DNA: TGTGCCAGCAGCGTAAGAGCGGGGGGCCCCAGCTCCTACAATGAGCAGTTCTTC; CDR3: CASSVRAGGPSSYNEQFF
D: TRBD2; size: .; V: TRBV3-1/TRBV3-2; J: TRBJ2-7; DNA: TGTGCCAGCAGCCAAGATGCCAGCGGGGGGTCCTACGAGCAGTACTTC; CDR3: CASSQDASGGSYEQYF
D: TRBD2; size: .; V: TRBV18; J: TRBJ2-3; DNA: TGTGCCAGCTCACCCGGACTAGCGGGCACAGATACGCAGTATTTT; CDR3: CASSPGLAGTDTQYF
D: .; size: once; V: TRBV19; J: TRBJ2-5; DNA: TGTGCCAGCCAGGGGCCGCGGATCCAAGAGACCCAGTACTTC; CDR3: CASQGPRIQETQYF
D: TRBD1; size: .; V: TRBV5-6; J: TRBJ1-6; DNA: TGTGCCAGCAGCAAGGACAGGCCGTATAATTCACCCCTCCACTTT; CDR3: CASSKDRPYNSPLHF
D: TRBD1; size: .; V: TRBV7-3; J: TRBJ1-2; DNA: TGTGCCAGCAGCCCGGGACAGGACTATGGCTACACCTTC; CDR3: CASSPGQDYGYTF
D: .; size: .; V: TRBV4-2; J: TRBJ1-1; DNA: TGTGCCAGCAGCCAAGACGGGAACACTGAAGCTTTCTTT; CDR3: CASSQDGNTEAFF
D: .; size: .; V: TRBV19; J: TRBJ2-5; DNA: TGTGCCAGTAGTATAACCCTGCGGGGCGGTGAGACCCAGTACTTC; CDR3: CASSITLRGGETQYF
D: TRBD1; size: .; V: TRBV3-1/TRBV3-2; J: TRBJ1-3; DNA: TGTGCCAGCAGCCAAAGTTACAGGGGGCTCTCTGGAAACACCATATATTTT; CDR3: CASSQSYRGLSGNTIYF
D: TRBD2; size: few; V: TRBV19; J: TRBJ2-7; DNA: TGTGCCAGTCGGGACTACATGAAGGACGAGCAGTACTTC; CDR3: CASRDYMKDEQYF
D: .; size: .; V: TRBV7-2; J: TRBJ2-7; DNA: TGTGCCAGCAGCTTAGAATCAGCGGCCAGCGGGTGGGGCTACGAGCAGTACTTC; CDR3: CASSLESAASGWGYEQYF
D: .; size: .; V: TRBV18; J: TRBJ1-1; DNA: TGTGCCAGCTTCCCGAAGGGGAACCGGAACACTGAAGCTTTCTTT; CDR3: CASFPKGNRNTEAFF
D: .; size: .; V: TRBV11-2; J: TRBJ2-5; DNA: TGTGCCAGCAGTGTGCTGGGGCTTCGTGAAGAGACCCAGTACTTC; CDR3: CASSVLGLREETQYF
D: TRBD1; size: .; V: TRBV25-1; J: TRBJ1-2; DNA: TGTGCCAGCAGTAGGACAGGGGGGACCCTTTATGGCTACACCTTC; CDR3: CASSRTGGTLYGYTF
D: .; size: .; V: TRBV6-5; J: TRBJ1-3; DNA: TGTGCCAGCAGTCAGGGTATCGGTAACACCATATATTTT; CDR3: CASSQGIGNTIYF
D: TRBD1; size: .; V: TRBV30; J: TRBJ2-7; DNA: TGTGCCTGGAGTGGGATTAGACAGGGGGCGCAAAGGGCCTACGAGCAGTACTTC; CDR3: CAWSGIRQGAQRAYEQYF
D: .; size: .; V: TRBV30; J: TRBJ1-5; DNA: TGTGCCAGCTCCTCCTTCGGTCAGCCCCAGCATTTT; CDR3: CASSSFGQPQHF
D: TRBD1; size: .; V: TRBV3-1/TRBV3-2; J: TRBJ1-6; DNA: TGTGCCAGCAGCCTTGGGACAGGGCGACTTTATAATTCACCCCTCCACTTT; CDR3: CASSLGTGRLYNSPLHF
D: .; size: once; V: TRBV4-2; J: TRBJ2-6; DNA: TGTGCCAGCAGCAAACAAGACTCTGGGGCCAACGTCCTGACTTTC; CDR3: CASSKQDSGANVLTF
D: .; size: .; V: TRBV5-5; J: TRBJ1-4; DNA: TGTGCCAGCAGCTTGGCCGTAGACATTCGAGATGAAAAACTGTTTTTT; CDR3: CASSLAVDIRDEKLFF
D: TRBD2; size: .; V: TRBV3-1/TRBV3-2; J: TRBJ2-3; DNA: TGTGCCAGCAGCCCTCGGTCGGGGGGAGGAGATACGCAGTATTTT; CDR3: CASSPRSGGGDTQYF
D: TRBD2; size: .; V: TRBV19; J: TRBJ2-3; DNA: TGTGCCAGTAGTATTTCTCCTAGCGGGGTTATCACAGATACGCAGTATTTT; CDR3: CASSISPSGVITDTQYF
D: .; size: .; V: TRBV19; J: TRBJ1-2; DNA: TGTGCCAGTAGTCTCGGGGGAAGGGGCGATGGCTACACCTTC; CDR3: CASSLGGRGDGYTF
D: TRBD1; size: .; V: TRBV7-6; J: TRBJ2-5; DNA: TGTGCCAGCAGCAGTGGACAGGGTAGAGGCCAAGAGACCCAGTACTTC; CDR3: CASSSGQGRGQETQYF
D: .; size: .; V: TRBV6-6; J: TRBJ2-3; DNA: TGTGCCAGCAGTTACGGGCGGGGGCCGCAGTATTTT; CDR3: CASSYGRGPQYF
D: TRBD2; size: .; V: TRBV12-5; J: TRBJ2-5; DNA: TGTGCTAGTGGCCTCGGGACTAGCGGGGGGTTACAAGAGACCCAGTACTTC; CDR3: CASGLGTSGGLQETQYF
D: TRBD2; size: .; V: TRBV19; J: TRBJ2-5; DNA: TGTGCCAGTAGAGCCCGGACTAGCGGGATAACAGAAGAGACCCAGTACTTC; CDR3: CASRARTSGITEETQYF
D: .; size: few; V: TRBV12-3/TRBV12-4; J: TRBJ1-5; DNA: TGTGCCAGCAGTTTAGACAGGGAGCAGCCCCAGCATTTT; CDR3: CASSLDREQPQHF
D: .; size: .; V: TRBV6-6; J: TRBJ2-5; DNA: TGTGCCAGCAGTCTTGATCAGGGGAGGGCGGAGGAGACCCAGTACTTC; CDR3: CASSLDQGRAEETQYF
D: TRBD2; size: .; V: TRBV13; J: TRBJ2-5; DNA: TGTGCCAGCAGCCACGGGGAGGGCCAAGAGACCCAGTACTTC; CDR3: CASSHGEGQETQYF
D: .; size: .; V: TRBV10-1; J: TRBJ2-3; DNA: TGCGCCAGCAGTGAGTCGAGGGCTGATACGCAGTATTTT; CDR3: CASSESRADTQYF
D: TRBD1; size: .; V: TRBV29-1; J: TRBJ1-1; DNA: TGCAGCGTCCGGGACAGAGATCCCTTCGGCACTGAAGCTTTCTTT; CDR3: CSVRDRDPFGTEAFF
D: .; size: .; V: TRBV7-9; J: TRBJ2-3; DNA: TGTGCCAGCGGGCTGGATGGGGGCCCAGATACGCAGTATTTT; CDR3: CASGLDGGPDTQYF